This T cell receptor beta chain originates from a study of blood T cell repertoires in COVID-19. The wider study: The samples span acute and convalescent COVID-19 from the United States, Italy and Spain. Nucleic acid was either cDNA or gDNA, and it came from T cells, B-cell-depleted T cells, or PBMCs.

The study drew participants aged about 18 to 89 years from about two dozen US areas. The data were produced by immunoSEQ multiplex PCR, yet TCRdb's version contains in-frame clones alone and is incomplete. This table holds fewer than 250,000 clones, 80% to 90% found once. CDR1 and CDR2 from the germline V gene are SNHLY and FYNNEI. The CDR3 contains 12 residues. The V segment lost 4 bases and the J segment 7 bases; nucleotides outside the gene matches: 3. This chain uses TRBV2 with TRBJ1-1; the match to TRBD1 covers 7 bases. The specimen sequenced was PBMCs or T cells enriched from blood (not recorded which). The receptor comes from a woman under 40 with acute COVID-19. The CDR3 sequence is CASSVRGNEAFF. CDR3 DNA: TGTGCCAGCAGTGTCAGGGGGAATGAAGCTTTCTTT.